This entry lists 13 T cell receptor beta chains sequenced from one sample in a study of T cells after yellow fever vaccination. Each CDR3 protein gets one entry after TCRdb re-called the 5' RACE reads with MiXCR. The table shows around 120,000 distinct CDR3 sequences, with roughly 15% occurring only once. The sequences come from CD8+ T cells sorted from PBMCs, collected 5 days after the yellow fever booster vaccination. The receptors originated from a man in his late teens or twenties who received the YFV17D yellow fever vaccine.

This clonotype was observed at least ten times. The CDR3 nucleotides read TGCAGTGCTAGAGGGGACAGGTTGACAGATACGCAGTATTTT. This translates into CSARGDRLTDTQYF. This rearrangement joins TRBV20-1 to TRBJ2-3; 8 bases match TRBD1. The V gene end was trimmed by 1 base and the J gene end by 3 bases; junction bases not matched to a gene: 3. The CDR3 covers 14 residues. The germline V gene has CDR1 DFQATT and CDR2 SNEGSKA (reference sequence).

This clonotype was seen a handful of times. The rearrangement uses TRBV5-1 and TRBJ2-2; the match to TRBD2 covers 9 bases. The CDR3 runs 14 residues. The germline gives CDR1 SGHRS, CDR2 YFSETQ. Trimming removed 2 bases from V and 7 bases from J; junction bases left unmatched: 3. CDR3 residues: CASSFSGGSGELFF. The CDR3, as DNA: TGCGCCAGCAGCTTTAGCGGGGGAAGCGGGGAGCTGTTTTTT. Filled out from reference TRBV5-1 and TRBJ2-2, the complete variable domain reads KAGVTQTPRYLIKTRGQQVTLSCSPISGHRSVSWYQQTPGQGLQFLFEYFSETQRNKGNFPGRFSGRQFSNSRSEMNVSTLELGDSALYLCASSFSGGSGELFFGEGSRLTVL.

V and J are TRBV27 and TRBJ1-1; no clear D gene. The CDR3 spans 14 residues. Trimming left V 6 bases short and J 0 bases short, with 11 bases between. Germline loops: CDR1 MNHEY, CDR2 SMNVEV (reference sequence). CDR3 protein: CASSPGLLNTEAFF. The DNA for the CDR3 is TGTGCCAGCAGCCCAGGACTGCTGAACACTGAAGCTTTCTTT.

J is TRBJ2-7 and V is TRBV28; 11 positions agree with TRBD2. This CDR3 has 19 amino acids. CDR1 and CDR2 from the germline V gene are MDHEN and SYDVKM. Trimming removed 6 bases from V and 3 bases from J; junction bases left unmatched: 19. CDR3 sequence reads: CASSPTSGGTGLYSYEQYV. The CDR3 coding sequence is TGTGCCAGCAGCCCCACTAGCGGGGGAACGGGATTGTACAGCTACGAGCAGTACGTC.

This clonotype was detected ten times or more. The rearrangement uses TRBV5-1 and TRBJ2-7; D is perhaps TRBD1 or TRBD2 (5 bases each). The CDR3 totals 14 residues. The V gene lost 4 bases and the J gene lost 0 bases, with 11 bases spanning the gap. Germline V lookup: CDR1 SGHRS, CDR2 YFSETQ. The CDR3 region is CASSPSGTSYEQYV. In nucleotides, the CDR3 is TGCGCCAGCAGCCCTTCCGGGACCTCCTACGAGCAGTACGTC.

The chain couples TRBV30 to TRBJ2-7, with D unclear. Trimming removed 6 bases from V and 2 bases from J, with 11 bases in between. The CDR3 length is 12 residues. The germline CDR1 and CDR2 sequences are GTSNPN and SVGIG (reference sequence). CDR3 in amino acids: CACCERTYEQYF. As DNA, the CDR3 is TGTGCCTGCTGCGAAAGAACCTACGAGCAGTACTTC.

The chain joins TRBV12-3 or TRBV12-4 to TRBJ2-5; 7 bases match TRBD1. Trimming removed 8 bases from V and 1 base from J; junction bases left unmatched: 4. This CDR3 has 13 amino acids. The CDR3 sequence is CASWDSLQETQYF. In DNA, the CDR3 is TGTGCCAGCTGGGACAGCCTCCAAGAGACCCAGTACTTC.

CDR3 protein: CSTLGLIKAEKSSGANVLTF. CDR3 DNA sequence: TGCAGTACCCTCGGGTTGATAAAGGCCGAAAAAAGCTCTGGGGCCAACGTCCTGACTTTC. J is TRBJ2-6 and V is TRBV29-1; D gene unclear. There are 20 residues in the CDR3. Germline V CDR1 and CDR2: SQVTM, ANQGSEA.

This sequence joins TRBV30 and TRBJ2-3, with a possible D match to TRBD2 (5 bases). The CDR3 has 16 residues. Germline CDR1 and CDR2: GTSNPN and SVGIG (reference sequence). V was cut by 2 bases and J by 3 bases, with 18 bases left in between. CDR3 protein: CAWSPRALGGTDTQYF. CDR3 DNA: TGTGCCTGGAGTCCCCGGGCCCTCGGAGGAACAGATACGCAGTATTTT. The full variable domain, its missing parts supplied by reference TRBV30 and TRBJ2-3, is SQTIHQWPATLVQPVGSPLSLECTVEGTSNPNLYWYRQAAGRGLQLLFYSVGIGQISSEVPQNLSASRPQDRQFILSSKKLLLSDSGFYLCAWSPRALGGTDTQYFGPGTRLTVL.

With respect to this clonotype: One junction end does not reproduce the germline sequence, and a read error may be involved. V gene TRBV24-1 combines with J gene TRBJ2-1; the D gene is possibly TRBD2 (6 bases). The CDR3 contains 16 residues. Germline CDR1 is KGHDR and CDR2 is SFDVKD. CDR3 protein: CATSDPGLSSYHEQFF. The CDR3 DNA reads as TGTGCCACCAGTGACCCGGGACTCAGTTCCTACCATGAGCAGTTCTTC.

This clonotype has a handful of counts. This chain connects TRBV7-8 to TRBJ1-6; 7 bases line up with TRBD1. Per the germline V gene, CDR1 is SGHVS and CDR2 is FQNEAQ. This CDR3 has 15 amino acids. V shed 6 bases, J shed 6 bases, and the junction held 8 bases outside the gene matches. The CDR3 region is CASSPDRARNSPLHF. Here the CDR3 DNA reads TGTGCCAGCAGTCCAGACAGGGCACGTAATTCACCCCTCCACTTT.

This clonotype has more than one count but fewer than ten. The chain couples TRBV5-6 to TRBJ1-2; no clear D gene. Germline V gene lookup returns CDR1 SGHDT and CDR2 YYEEEE. V dropped 3 bases and J dropped 2 bases, with 8 bases sitting between them. The CDR3 length is 13 residues. The CDR3 sequence: CASSSGTNYGYTF. The CDR3 DNA reads as TGTGCCAGCAGCTCAGGCACCAACTATGGCTACACCTTC.

This clonotype was picked up a small number of times. The V and J genes are TRBV4-3 and TRBJ1-5; D is unresolved. Germline-derived CDR1 and CDR2 are LGHNA and YSLEER. The CDR3 runs to 14 residues. The V end lost 2 bases, the J end lost 3 bases, and 8 bases lay between the germline ends. The CDR3 loop reads CASSQHFDNQPQHF. In nucleotides, the CDR3 is TGCGCCAGCAGCCAACACTTTGACAATCAGCCCCAGCATTTT.